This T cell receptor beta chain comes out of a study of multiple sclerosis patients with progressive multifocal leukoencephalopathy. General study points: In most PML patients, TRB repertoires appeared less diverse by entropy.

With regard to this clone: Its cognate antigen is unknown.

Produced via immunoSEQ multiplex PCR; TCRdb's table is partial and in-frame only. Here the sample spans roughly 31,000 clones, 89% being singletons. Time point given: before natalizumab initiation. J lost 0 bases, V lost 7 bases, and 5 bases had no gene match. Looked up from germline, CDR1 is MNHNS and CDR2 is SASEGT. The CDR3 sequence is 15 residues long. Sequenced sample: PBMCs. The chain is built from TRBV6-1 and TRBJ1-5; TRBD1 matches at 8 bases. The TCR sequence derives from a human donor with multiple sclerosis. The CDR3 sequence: CASIRQGYSNQPQHF. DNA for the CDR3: TGTGCCAGCATCCGACAGGGGTATAGCAATCAGCCCCAGCATTTT.